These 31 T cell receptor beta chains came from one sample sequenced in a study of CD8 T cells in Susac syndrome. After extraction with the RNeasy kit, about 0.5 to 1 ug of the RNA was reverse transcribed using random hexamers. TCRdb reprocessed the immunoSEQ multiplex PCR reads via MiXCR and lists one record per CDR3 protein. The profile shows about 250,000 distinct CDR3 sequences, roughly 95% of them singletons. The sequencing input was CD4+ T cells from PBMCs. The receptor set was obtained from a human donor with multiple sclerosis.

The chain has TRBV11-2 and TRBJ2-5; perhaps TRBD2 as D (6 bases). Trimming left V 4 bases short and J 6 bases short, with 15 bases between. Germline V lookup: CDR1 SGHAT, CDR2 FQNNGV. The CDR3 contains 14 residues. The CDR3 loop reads CASSSLRRGKTQYF. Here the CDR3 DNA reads TGTGCCAGCAGCTCCCTGCGGCGGGGAAAGACCCAGTACTTC.

The CDR3 DNA follows: TGTGCCGGAAGACGGATGAGCGTTTATGAGCAGTTCTTC. Amino acid sequence: CAGRRMSVYEQFF. J is TRBJ2-1 and V is TRBV30; D gene ambiguous. CDR1 is GTSNPN, CDR2 SVGIG, per germline (reference sequence). The CDR3 runs to 13 residues. Deletions cut 8 bases from V and 8 bases from J, with 19 bases between. Full variable domain (missing parts from reference TRBV30 and TRBJ2-1): SQTIHQWPATLVQPVGSPLSLECTVEGTSNPNLYWYRQAAGRGLQLLFYSVGIGQISSEVPQNLSASRPQDRQFILSSKKLLLSDSGFYLCAGRRMSVYEQFFGPGTRLTVL.

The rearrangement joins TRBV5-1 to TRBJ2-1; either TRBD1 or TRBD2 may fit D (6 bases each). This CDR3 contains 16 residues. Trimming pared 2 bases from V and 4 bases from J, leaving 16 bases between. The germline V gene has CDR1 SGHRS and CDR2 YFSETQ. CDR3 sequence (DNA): TGCGCCAGCAGCTTCTATGGGGGGCAGGGTTACAATGAGCAGTTCTTC. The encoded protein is CASSFYGGQGYNEQFF.

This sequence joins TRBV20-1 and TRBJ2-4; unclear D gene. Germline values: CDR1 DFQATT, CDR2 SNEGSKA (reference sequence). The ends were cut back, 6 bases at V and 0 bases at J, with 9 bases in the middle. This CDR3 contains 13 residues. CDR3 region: CSARSSAKNIQYF. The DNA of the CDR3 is TGCAGTGCGCGGTCTTCAGCCAAAAACATTCAGTACTTC.

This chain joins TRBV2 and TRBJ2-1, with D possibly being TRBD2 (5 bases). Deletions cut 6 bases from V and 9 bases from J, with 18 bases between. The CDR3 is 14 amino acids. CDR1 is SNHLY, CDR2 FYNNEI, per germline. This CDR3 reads CASSATRAGSEQFF. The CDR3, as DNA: TGTGCCAGCAGCGCAACTAGGGCTGGCAGTGAGCAGTTCTTC.

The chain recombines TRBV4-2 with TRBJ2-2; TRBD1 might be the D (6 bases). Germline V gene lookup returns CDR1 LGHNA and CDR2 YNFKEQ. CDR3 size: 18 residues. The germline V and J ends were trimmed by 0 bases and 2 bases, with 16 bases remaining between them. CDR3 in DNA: TGTGCCAGCAGCCAAGAAGGTTTGGGGGCTGGAAACACCGGGGAGCTGTTTTTT. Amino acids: CASSQEGLGAGNTGELFF.

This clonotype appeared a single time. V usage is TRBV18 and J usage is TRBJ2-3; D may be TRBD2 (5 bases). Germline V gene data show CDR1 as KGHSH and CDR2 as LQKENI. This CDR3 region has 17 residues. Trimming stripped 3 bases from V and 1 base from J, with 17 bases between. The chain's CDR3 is CASSPILSGLGTDTQYF. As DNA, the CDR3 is TGTGCCAGCTCACCCATATTATCGGGGTTGGGCACAGATACGCAGTATTTT.

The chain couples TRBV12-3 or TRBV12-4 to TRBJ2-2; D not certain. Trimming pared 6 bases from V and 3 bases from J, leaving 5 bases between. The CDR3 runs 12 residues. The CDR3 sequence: CASRSYTGELFF. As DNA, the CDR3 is TGTGCCAGCAGGTCTTACACCGGGGAGCTGTTTTTT.

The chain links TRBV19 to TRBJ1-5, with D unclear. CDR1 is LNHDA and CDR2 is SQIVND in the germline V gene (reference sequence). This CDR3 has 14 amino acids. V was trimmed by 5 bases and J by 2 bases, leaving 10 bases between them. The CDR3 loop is CASSLRVGNQPQHF. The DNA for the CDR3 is TGTGCCAGTAGTCTCCGAGTCGGCAATCAGCCCCAGCATTTT.

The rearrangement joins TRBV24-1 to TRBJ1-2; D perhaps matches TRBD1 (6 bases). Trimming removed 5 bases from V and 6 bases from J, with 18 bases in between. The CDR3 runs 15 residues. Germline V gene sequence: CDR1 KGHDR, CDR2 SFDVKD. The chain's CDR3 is CATSGGGGRGDGYTF. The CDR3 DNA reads TGTGCCACCAGTGGGGGTGGGGGCCGCGGCGATGGCTACACCTTC.

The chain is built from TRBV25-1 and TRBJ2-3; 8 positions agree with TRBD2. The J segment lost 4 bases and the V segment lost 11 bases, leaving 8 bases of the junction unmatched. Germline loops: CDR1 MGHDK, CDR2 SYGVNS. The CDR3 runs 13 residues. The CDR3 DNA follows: TGTGCCTGCCAGGGACTAGGGGCAGATACGCAGTATTTT. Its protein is CACQGLGADTQYF.

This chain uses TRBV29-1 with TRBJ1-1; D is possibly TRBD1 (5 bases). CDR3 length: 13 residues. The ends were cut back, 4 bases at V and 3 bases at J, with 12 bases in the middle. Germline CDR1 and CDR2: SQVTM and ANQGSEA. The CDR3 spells CSVGGIADTEAFF. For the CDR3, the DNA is TGCAGCGTTGGGGGGATCGCGGACACTGAAGCTTTCTTT.

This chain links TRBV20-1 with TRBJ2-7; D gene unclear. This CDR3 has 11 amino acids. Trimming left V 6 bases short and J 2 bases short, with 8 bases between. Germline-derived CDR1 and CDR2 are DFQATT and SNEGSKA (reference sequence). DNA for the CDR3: TGCAGTGCCCCGGACGCCTACGAGCAGTACTTC. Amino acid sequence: CSAPDAYEQYF.

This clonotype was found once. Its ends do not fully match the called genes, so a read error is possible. CDR3: CASTLTGQGTQYF. In DNA, the CDR3 is TGTGCCAGCACTCTCACGGGGCAAGGGACCCAGTACTTC. The chain couples TRBV12-3 or TRBV12-4 to TRBJ2-5; D might be TRBD1 or TRBD2, each matching 5 bases. This CDR3 is built from 13 residues.

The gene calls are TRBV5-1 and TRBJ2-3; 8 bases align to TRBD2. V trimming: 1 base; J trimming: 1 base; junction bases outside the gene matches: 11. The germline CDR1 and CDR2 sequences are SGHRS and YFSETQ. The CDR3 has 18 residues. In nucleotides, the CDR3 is TGCGCCAGCAGCTTGATCAGCCCCGGGAGGGGAGGCACAGATACGCAGTATTTT. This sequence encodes CASSLISPGRGGTDTQYF.

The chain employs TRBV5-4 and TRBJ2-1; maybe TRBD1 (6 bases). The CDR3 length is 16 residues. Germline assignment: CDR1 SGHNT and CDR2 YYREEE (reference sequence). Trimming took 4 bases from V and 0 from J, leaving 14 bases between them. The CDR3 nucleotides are TGTGCCAGCAGCAGTGGGGGCCTTTCCTCCTACAATGAGCAGTTCTTC. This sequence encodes CASSSGGLSSYNEQFF.

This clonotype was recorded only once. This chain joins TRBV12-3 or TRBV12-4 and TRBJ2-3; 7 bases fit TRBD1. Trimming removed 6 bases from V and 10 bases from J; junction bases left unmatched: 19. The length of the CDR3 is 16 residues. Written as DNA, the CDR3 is TGTGCCAGCAGCAAAGAAGGGGGACAGTGGAAGATATCGCAGTATTTT. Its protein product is CASSKEGGQWKISQYF.

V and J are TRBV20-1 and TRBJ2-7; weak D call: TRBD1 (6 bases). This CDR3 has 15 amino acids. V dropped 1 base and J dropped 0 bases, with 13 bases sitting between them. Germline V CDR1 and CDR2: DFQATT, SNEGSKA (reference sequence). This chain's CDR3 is CSARADRRSSYEQYF. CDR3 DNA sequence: TGCAGTGCTAGAGCTGACAGGCGGAGCTCCTACGAGCAGTACTTC.

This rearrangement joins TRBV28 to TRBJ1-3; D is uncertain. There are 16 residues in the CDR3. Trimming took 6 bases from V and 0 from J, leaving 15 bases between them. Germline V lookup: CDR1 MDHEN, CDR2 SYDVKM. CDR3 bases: TGTGCCAGCAGCCTGGTGGGATCTCGCTCTGGAAACACCATATATTTT. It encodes CASSLVGSRSGNTIYF.

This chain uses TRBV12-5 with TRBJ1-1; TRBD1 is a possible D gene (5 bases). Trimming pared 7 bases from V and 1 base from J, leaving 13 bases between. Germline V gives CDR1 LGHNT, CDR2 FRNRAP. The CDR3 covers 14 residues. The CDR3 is CASALDGGNTEAFF. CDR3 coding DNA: TGTGCTAGTGCCCTGGACGGGGGGAACACTGAAGCTTTCTTT.

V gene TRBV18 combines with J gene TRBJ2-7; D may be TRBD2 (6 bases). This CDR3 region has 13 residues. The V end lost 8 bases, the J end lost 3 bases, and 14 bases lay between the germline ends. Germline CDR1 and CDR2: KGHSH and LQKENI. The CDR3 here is CASARDSDYEQYV. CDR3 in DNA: TGTGCCAGCGCCCGGGACTCTGACTACGAGCAGTACGTC.

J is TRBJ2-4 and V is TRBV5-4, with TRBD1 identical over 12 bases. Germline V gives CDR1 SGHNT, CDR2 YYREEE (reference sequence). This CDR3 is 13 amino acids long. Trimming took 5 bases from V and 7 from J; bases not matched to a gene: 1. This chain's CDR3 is CASRGTGGNIQYF. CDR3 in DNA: TGTGCCAGCAGGGGGACAGGGGGCAACATTCAGTACTTC.

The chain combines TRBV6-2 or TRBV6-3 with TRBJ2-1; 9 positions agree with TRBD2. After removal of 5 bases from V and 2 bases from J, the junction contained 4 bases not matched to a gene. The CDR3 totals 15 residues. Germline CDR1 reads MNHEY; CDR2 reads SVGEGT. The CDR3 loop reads CASSASGTPYNEQFF. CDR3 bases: TGTGCCAGCAGTGCTAGCGGGACACCCTACAATGAGCAGTTCTTC.

CDR3 in amino acids: CSARDPGDSGTEAFF. DNA of the CDR3: TGCAGTGCTAGAGATCCGGGGGATTCCGGCACTGAAGCTTTCTTT. The V gene is TRBV20-1, the J gene TRBJ1-1; the D gene is possibly TRBD1 (5 bases). The CDR3 has 15 amino acids. Trimming pared 0 bases from V and 4 bases from J, leaving 15 bases between. Germline V lookup: CDR1 DFQATT, CDR2 SNEGSKA (reference sequence).

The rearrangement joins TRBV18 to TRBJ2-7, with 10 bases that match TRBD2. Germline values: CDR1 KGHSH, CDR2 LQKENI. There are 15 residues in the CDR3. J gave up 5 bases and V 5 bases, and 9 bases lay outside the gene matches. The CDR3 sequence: CASSTSGRATNEQYV. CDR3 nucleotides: TGTGCCAGCTCAACCAGCGGGAGGGCCACCAACGAGCAGTACGTC.

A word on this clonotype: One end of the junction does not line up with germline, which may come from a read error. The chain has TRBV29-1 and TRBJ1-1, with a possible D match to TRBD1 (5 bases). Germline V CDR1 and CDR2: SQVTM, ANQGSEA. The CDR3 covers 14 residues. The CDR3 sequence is CSVRDPQRNAEAFF. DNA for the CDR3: TGCAGCGTTCGGGACCCACAAAGGAACGCTGAAGCTTTCTTT. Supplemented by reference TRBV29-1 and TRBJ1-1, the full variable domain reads SAVISQKPSRDICQRGTSLTIQCQVDSQVTMMFWYRQQPGQSLTLIATANQGSEATYESGFVIDKFPISRPNLTFSTLTVSNMSPEDSSIYLCSVRDPQRNAEAFFGQGTRLTVV.

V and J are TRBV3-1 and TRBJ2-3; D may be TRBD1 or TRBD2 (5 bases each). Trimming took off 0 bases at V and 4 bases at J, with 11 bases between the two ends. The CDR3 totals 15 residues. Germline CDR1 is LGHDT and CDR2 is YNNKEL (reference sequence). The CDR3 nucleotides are TGTGCCAGCAGCCAAGATCCGGTGGGGGCAGATACGCAGTATTTT. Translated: CASSQDPVGADTQYF.

The CDR3 spells CASRKTRGLGTDTQYF. DNA of the CDR3: TGTGCCAGCAGAAAAACCAGGGGCTTGGGCACAGATACGCAGTATTTT. The chain has TRBV28 and TRBJ2-3, with a possible D match to TRBD1 (6 bases). The V gene lost 6 bases and the J gene lost 1 base, with 17 bases spanning the gap. Germline-derived CDR1 and CDR2 are MDHEN and SYDVKM. The CDR3 contains 16 residues.

CDR3 amino acids: CASGPPKGAYYNEQFF. CDR3 nucleotide sequence: TGTGCTAGTGGTCCCCCTAAAGGGGCGTATTACAATGAGCAGTTCTTC. This chain uses TRBV12-5 with TRBJ2-1, with D possibly matching TRBD1 (5 bases). V was cut by 5 bases and J by 4 bases, with 18 bases left in between. Germline CDR1 reads LGHNT; CDR2 reads FRNRAP. CDR3 length: 16 residues.

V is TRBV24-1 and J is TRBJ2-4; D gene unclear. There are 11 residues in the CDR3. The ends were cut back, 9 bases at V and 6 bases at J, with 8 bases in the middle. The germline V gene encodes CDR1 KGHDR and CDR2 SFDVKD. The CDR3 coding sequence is TGTGCCACCGAGAAGGGAAACATTCAGTACTTC. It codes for CATEKGNIQYF.

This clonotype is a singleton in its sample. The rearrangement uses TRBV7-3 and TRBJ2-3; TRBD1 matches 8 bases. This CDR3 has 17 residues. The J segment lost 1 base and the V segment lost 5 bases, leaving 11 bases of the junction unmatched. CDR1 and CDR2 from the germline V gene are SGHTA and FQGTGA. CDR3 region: CASSRRRTGSGTDTQYF. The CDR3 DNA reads TGTGCCAGCAGCCGCAGGAGGACAGGGTCTGGCACAGATACGCAGTATTTT.